This TCR beta chain stems from a study of cytomegalovirus exposure and HLA in healthy donors. Study overall: Genotyping showed 81% of a few hundred donors falling in the Caucasian-associated ancestry cluster.

The PCR made use of 60 Vbeta and 13 Jbeta primers. Data came from immunoSEQ multiplex PCR; TCRdb stores just in-frame clones and leaves some out. The data hold 85,000 to 100,000 clones, with around 60% observed a single time. Germline CDR1 SGHVS, CDR2 FNYEAQ. The length of the CDR3 is 15 residues. The V end lost 5 bases, the J end lost 4 bases, and 14 bases lay between the germline ends. V usage is TRBV7-6 and J usage is TRBJ1-4; D unresolved. The sequenced sample consisted of PBMCs. The sequence was collected from a human donor in good health. DNA of the CDR3: TGTGCCAGCAGCGCCCTCCCGGGGTTTAATGAAAAACTGTTTTTT. It is translated as CASSALPGFNEKLFF.